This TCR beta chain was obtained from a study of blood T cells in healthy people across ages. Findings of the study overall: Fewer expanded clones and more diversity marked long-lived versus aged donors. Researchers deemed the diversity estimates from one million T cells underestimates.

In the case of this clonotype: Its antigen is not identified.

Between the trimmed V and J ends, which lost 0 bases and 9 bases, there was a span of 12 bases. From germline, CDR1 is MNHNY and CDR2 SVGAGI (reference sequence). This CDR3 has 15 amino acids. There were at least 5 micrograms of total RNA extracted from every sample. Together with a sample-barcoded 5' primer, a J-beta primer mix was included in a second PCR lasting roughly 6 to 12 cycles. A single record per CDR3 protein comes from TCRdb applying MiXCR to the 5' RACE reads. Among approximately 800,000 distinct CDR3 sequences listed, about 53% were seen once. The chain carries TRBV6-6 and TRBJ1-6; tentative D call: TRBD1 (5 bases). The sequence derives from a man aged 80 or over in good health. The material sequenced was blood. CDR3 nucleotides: TGTGCCAGCAGTTACTCGGGGCTGCAAGGTTCACCCCTCCACTTT. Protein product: CASSYSGLQGSPLHF.